Following are 8 T cell receptor beta chains from one sample sequenced in a study of blood T cell repertoires in COVID-19. The table came from immunoSEQ multiplex PCR; TCRdb's copy has only in-frame clones and leaves some out. The sample has under 200,000 clones; about 88% are singletons. Sequencing was done on a sample of peripheral blood. These receptors were taken from a woman older than 75 in a cohort sampled during active or convalescent COVID-19.

This clone has just one count. This rearrangement joins TRBV29-1 to TRBJ2-2; 7 bases agree with TRBD2. CDR1 and CDR2 from the germline V gene are SQVTM and ANQGSEA. Losses at the gene ends were 6 bases for V and 0 bases for J; bases not matched to a gene: 7. This CDR3 has 15 amino acids. The CDR3, as DNA: TGCAGCGTCGGAAGCGGGACGGCGAACACCGGGGAGCTGTTTTTT. It codes for CSVGSGTANTGELFF.

This chain joins TRBV7-9 and TRBJ2-5; D is ambiguous. V dropped 5 bases and J dropped 5 bases, with 6 bases sitting between them. The germline CDR1 and CDR2 sequences are SEHNR and FQNEAQ (reference sequence). The CDR3 totals 11 residues. The DNA of the CDR3 is TGTGCCAGCAGCCTCTCCGAGACCCAGTACTTC. Its protein is CASSLSETQYF.

Concerning this clone: At one end, the junction sequence differs from germline, possibly due to a read error. The rearrangement uses TRBV4-2 and TRBJ1-1; TRBD1 might be the D (6 bases). CDR1 is LGHNA, CDR2 YNFKEQ, per germline. The CDR3 loop spans 14 amino acids. The CDR3 nucleotides read TGTGCCAGCACCCAACAGGGAGGGAACACTGAAGCTTTCTTT. As protein: CASTQQGGNTEAFF.

The chain carries TRBV11-2 and TRBJ2-4; 8 positions match TRBD1. Germline CDR1 and CDR2: SGHAT and FQNNGV. Trimming cost V 5 bases and J 8 bases; bases outside gene matches: 8. The CDR3 extends over 14 amino acids. The CDR3 reads CASSPDRVGDIQYF. The CDR3 bases are TGTGCCAGCAGCCCGGACAGGGTTGGCGACATTCAGTACTTC.

The chain employs TRBV9 and TRBJ2-3; D is unresolved. The V gene lost 0 bases and the J gene lost 5 bases, with 16 bases spanning the gap. The CDR3 has 16 amino acids. Per germline, CDR1 SGDLS and CDR2 YYNGEE. DNA of the CDR3: TGTGCCAGCAGCGTAGGAGTGGCGGCCCCACAAGATACGCAGTATTTT. It codes for CASSVGVAAPQDTQYF.

The chain has TRBV28 and TRBJ1-1; 7 positions match TRBD1. The germline CDR1 and CDR2 sequences are MDHEN and SYDVKM. Trimming took 5 bases from V and 5 from J; bases not matched to a gene: 2. This CDR3 is 12 amino acids long. This CDR3 reads CASSMTGTEAFF. Here the CDR3 DNA reads TGTGCCAGCAGTATGACAGGGACTGAAGCTTTCTTT.

The chain joins TRBV6-5 to TRBJ2-1, with TRBD2 matching over 15 bases. Trimming removed 4 bases from V and 7 bases from J; junction bases left unmatched: 5. This CDR3 is 16 amino acids long. Germline V gene sequence: CDR1 MNHEY, CDR2 SVGAGI. CDR3 in DNA: TGTGCCAGCAGTTCGAGGACTAGCGGGAGGGGTAATGAGCAGTTCTTC. This codes for CASSSRTSGRGNEQFF.

The V and J genes are TRBV29-1 and TRBJ1-5; perhaps TRBD1 as D (5 bases). CDR1 is SQVTM and CDR2 is ANQGSEA in the germline V gene. V dropped 7 bases and J dropped 1 base, with 17 bases sitting between them. The CDR3 covers 15 residues. This chain's CDR3 is CSASGGDSSNQPQHF. CDR3 DNA: TGCAGCGCCTCGGGGGGTGACTCAAGCAATCAGCCCCAGCATTTT.